The clone carrying this T cell receptor (beta chain) was observed a handful of times. The antigen is unknown. This sample is drawn from a study of neoadjuvant anti-PD-1 for oral cavity cancer. In the study overall: Non-progressing patients received a fourth nivolumab dose near day 43, then surgery on days 50-56. Overall study results and limits: Higher pretreatment blood Treg/Th17 ratios correlated with higher pretreatment blood and lower post-treatment tumor TCRbeta clonality. PBMC Gini-index clonality exceeded responders' in non-responders post-nivolumab.

Repertoires were generated with immunoSEQ multiplex PCR, while TCRdb's copy carries only in-frame clones and drops some. The sample lists some 66,000 clones, around 83% occurring once. These oral cavity squamous cell carcinomas were HPV-negative and locally advanced. Germline values: CDR1 SGHAT, CDR2 FQNNGV. The germline V and J ends were trimmed by 6 bases and 7 bases, with 15 bases remaining between them. This CDR3 contains 13 residues. This clonotype was sampled from a person aged 40 to 85 with oral cavity squamous cell carcinoma. The input for sequencing was PBMCs, taken before nivolumab (anti-PD-1) treatment. The chain combines TRBV11-2 with TRBJ1-2; the D gene is possibly TRBD1 (6 bases). Written as DNA, the CDR3 is TGTGCCAGCAGGTTTACAGGGCCTGGTGGCTACACCTTC. Translated, it gives CASRFTGPGGYTF.